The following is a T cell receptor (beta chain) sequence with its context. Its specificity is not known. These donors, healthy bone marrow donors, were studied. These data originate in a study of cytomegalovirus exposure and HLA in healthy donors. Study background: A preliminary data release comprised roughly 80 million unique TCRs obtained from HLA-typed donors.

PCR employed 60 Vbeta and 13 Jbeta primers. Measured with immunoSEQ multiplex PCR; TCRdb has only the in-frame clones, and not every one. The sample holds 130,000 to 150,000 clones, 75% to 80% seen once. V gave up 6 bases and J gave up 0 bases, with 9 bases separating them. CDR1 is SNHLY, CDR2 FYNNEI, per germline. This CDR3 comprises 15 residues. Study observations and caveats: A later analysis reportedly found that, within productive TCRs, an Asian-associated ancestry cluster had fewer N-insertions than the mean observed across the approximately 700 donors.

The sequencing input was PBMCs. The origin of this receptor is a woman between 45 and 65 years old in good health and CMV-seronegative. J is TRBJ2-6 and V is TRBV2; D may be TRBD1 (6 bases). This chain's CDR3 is CASRARGSGANVLTF. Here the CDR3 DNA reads TGTGCCAGCAGGGCCAGGGGCTCTGGGGCCAACGTCCTGACTTTC.